This record looks at one TCR beta chain sequence and its context. This entry comes from a study of cytomegalovirus exposure and HLA in healthy donors. PCR involved 60 Vbeta and 13 Jbeta primers. Under the authors' procedure: It was a later analysis that counted some 80 million unique TCR beta chains, of which approximately 9.9 million were shared. The repertoire was sequenced with immunoSEQ multiplex PCR; TCRdb's copy has only in-frame clones and lacks some. V and J calls and clone size are as listed in that table; D and trimming were resolved from the DNA. The repertoire holds approximately 140,000 clones, with roughly 90% as singletons. J was trimmed by 2 bases and V by 8 bases; bases with no gene match: 5. Germline V gene sequence: CDR1 MNHNS, CDR2 SASEGT. CDR3 length equals 14 residues.

This chain links TRBV6-1 with TRBJ2-1; 8 bases fit TRBD1. Source material: PBMCs. This clonotype was obtained from a woman aged 40 to 49 in good health and CMV-seronegative. CDR3 residues: CASCTDRAYNEQFF. CDR3 in DNA: TGTGCCAGCTGTACGGACAGGGCCTACAATGAGCAGTTCTTC.